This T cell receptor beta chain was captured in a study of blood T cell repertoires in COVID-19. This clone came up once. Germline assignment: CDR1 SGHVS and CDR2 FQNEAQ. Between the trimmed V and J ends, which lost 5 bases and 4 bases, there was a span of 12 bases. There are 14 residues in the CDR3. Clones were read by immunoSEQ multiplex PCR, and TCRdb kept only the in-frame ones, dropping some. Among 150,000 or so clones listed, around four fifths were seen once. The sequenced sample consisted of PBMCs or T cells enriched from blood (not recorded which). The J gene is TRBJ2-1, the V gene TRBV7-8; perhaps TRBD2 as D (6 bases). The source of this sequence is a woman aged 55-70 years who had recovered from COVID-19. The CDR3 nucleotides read TGTGCCAGCAGCCCCCCGGGGGAGTACAATGAGCAGTTCTTC. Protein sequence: CASSPPGEYNEQFF. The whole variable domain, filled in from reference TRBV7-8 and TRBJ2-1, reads GAGVSQSPRYKVAKRGQDVALRCDPISGHVSLFWYQQALGQGPEFLTYFQNEAQLDKSGLPSDRFFAERPEGSVSTLKIQRTQQEDSAVYLCASSPPGEYNEQFFGPGTRLTVL.